The 5 T cell receptor beta chains below all came from one sample that was sequenced in a study of cytomegalovirus exposure and HLA in healthy donors. Sequencing was performed with immunoSEQ multiplex PCR; in TCRdb, only in-frame clones are kept and a portion is missing. The table lists about 140,000 clones, around 84% of them singletons, with around 10% in the top ten. Material: PBMCs. These receptors were obtained from a man aged 18 to 30 in good health and CMV-seropositive.

The V call is TRBV30, the J call TRBJ1-4; 7 bases align to TRBD1. Trimming at V came to 0 bases and at J to 9 bases, leaving 4 bases not matched to a gene. Germline V gene sequence: CDR1 GTSNPN, CDR2 SVGIG (reference sequence). The CDR3 is 13 residues long. For the CDR3, the DNA is TGTGCCTGGAGTGTACAGGGGTCCCAAAAACTGTTTTTT. The encoded protein is CAWSVQGSQKLFF.

This rearrangement joins TRBV10-2 to TRBJ2-1; TRBD2 might be the D (5 bases). This CDR3 is 12 amino acids long. From germline, CDR1 is WSHSY and CDR2 SAAADI. The V and J ends lost 7 bases and 4 bases respectively, with 8 bases between them. The CDR3 DNA sequence: TGCGCCAGCACCGACTATTACAATGAGCAGTTCTTC. Translation gives CASTDYYNEQFF.

The rearrangement joins TRBV27 to TRBJ2-5; 7 bases line up with TRBD1. With 6 bases clipped from V and 11 bases from J, the junction kept 18 bases outside the gene matches. This CDR3 is built from 15 residues. Germline V gene data show CDR1 as MNHEY and CDR2 as SMNVEV (reference sequence). CDR3 amino acids: CASSHNDRELTKQYF. DNA for the CDR3: TGTGCCAGCAGCCATAACGACAGGGAGCTTACCAAGCAGTACTTC.

There are a few counts of this clone. V is TRBV5-1 and J is TRBJ1-2; D is possibly TRBD1 (5 bases). V lost 2 bases to trimming and J lost 4 bases, with 12 bases between them. This CDR3 is built from 14 residues. Germline values: CDR1 SGHRS, CDR2 YFSETQ. This CDR3 reads CASSFSGGAYGYTF. CDR3 sequence (DNA): TGCGCCAGCAGCTTCTCTGGTGGGGCCTATGGCTACACCTTC.

The chain carries TRBV5-1 and TRBJ2-5, with 11 nucleotides matching TRBD1. In germline, CDR1 is SGHRS, CDR2 YFSETQ. V lost 4 bases and J lost 2; bases outside the gene matches: 7. CDR3 length: 16 amino acids. CDR3 DNA sequence: TGCGCCAGCAGCCGCCCGGGACAGGGGGGGCAAGAGACCCAGTACTTC. Protein sequence: CASSRPGQGGQETQYF.